This TCR beta chain originates from a study of ipilimumab plus nivolumab after autologous stem cell transplantation. About the study: Median doses per patient: roughly five ipilimumab, under 10 nivolumab.

Patients got ipilimumab 1 mg/kg beginning 14 to 28 days post-transplant. Patients got 3 mg/kg IV nivolumab weeks 1, 4, 7, 10, then biweekly through week 26. The repertoire was sequenced with immunoSEQ multiplex PCR; TCRdb's copy has only in-frame clones and lacks some. This sample carries 15,000 to 20,000 clones, around 81% of them seen once, and the ten largest clones take approximately 7%. J gave up 7 bases and V 0 bases, and 10 bases lay outside the gene matches. Germline V gene sequence: CDR1 MNHEY, CDR2 SMNVEV (reference sequence). The CDR3 extends over 18 amino acids. The chain joins TRBV27 to TRBJ2-1; TRBD2 matches 12 bases. This specimen consisted of PBMCs, obtained in a trial of ipilimumab plus nivolumab as post-transplant consolidation. This TCR derives from a male donor with diffuse large B-cell lymphoma. CDR3: CASSLSASSGGGSNEQFF. In DNA form, the CDR3 reads TGTGCCAGCAGTTTATCGGCATCTAGCGGGGGGGGTAGTAATGAGCAGTTCTTC.